These 26 T cell receptor beta chains were all obtained from the same sample, sequenced in a study of blood T cell repertoires in COVID-19. Data came from immunoSEQ multiplex PCR; TCRdb stores just in-frame clones and leaves some out. The data show about 300,000 clones, with 80% to 90% seen just once and 1% to 1.5% held by the top ten. The specimen was peripheral blood. The origin of the receptors is a woman between 50 and 59 years old with acute or convalescent COVID-19.

The J gene is TRBJ2-5, the V gene TRBV7-9; no clear D. V shed 5 bases and J shed 3 bases, with 4 bases lying between them. Germline CDR1 SEHNR, CDR2 FQNEAQ (reference sequence). The CDR3 has 11 residues. As DNA, the CDR3 is TGTGCCAGCAGCCGCGAAGAGACCCAGTACTTC. Translating it yields CASSREETQYF.

The V gene is TRBV30, the J gene TRBJ2-6, with D tentatively TRBD1 (5 bases). CDR3 size: 15 residues. V was trimmed by 2 bases and J by 2 bases, leaving 10 bases between them. Germline CDR1 reads GTSNPN; CDR2 reads SVGIG (reference sequence). For the CDR3, the DNA is TGTGCCTGGAGTCAAGACAGCACTGGGGCCAACGTCCTGACTTTC. This gives the protein CAWSQDSTGANVLTF. The whole variable domain, filled in from reference TRBV30 and TRBJ2-6, reads SQTIHQWPATLVQPVGSPLSLECTVEGTSNPNLYWYRQAAGRGLQLLFYSVGIGQISSEVPQNLSASRPQDRQFILSSKKLLLSDSGFYLCAWSQDSTGANVLTFGAGSRLTVL.

This CDR3 is CASSLRQGLNQPQHF. CDR3 DNA: TGTGCCAGCAGTTTACGGCAGGGGTTAAATCAGCCCCAGCATTTT. The chain links TRBV27 to TRBJ1-5; TRBD1 might be the D (6 bases). This CDR3 has 15 amino acids. Germline assignment: CDR1 MNHEY and CDR2 SMNVEV (reference sequence). V lost 2 bases and J lost 4, with 12 bases in between.

This chain uses TRBV11-3 with TRBJ1-1; D perhaps matches TRBD1 (5 bases). This CDR3 region has 15 residues. Germline assignment: CDR1 SGHNT and CDR2 YENEEA. V was trimmed by 5 bases and J by 7 bases, leaving 20 bases between them. CDR3 sequence (DNA): TGTGCCAGCAGCCCGGGACTTTCCTACGGGAATGAAGCTTTCTTT. Its translation is CASSPGLSYGNEAFF.

The V gene is TRBV18, the J gene TRBJ1-3; 7 nucleotides line up with TRBD1. The CDR3 sequence is 20 residues long. Germline V gene lookup returns CDR1 KGHSH and CDR2 LQKENI. V trimming: 2 bases; J trimming: 1 base; junction bases outside the gene matches: 17. This CDR3 reads CASSPDHGQAIGQSGNTIYF. The CDR3 nucleotides read TGTGCCAGCTCACCAGATCATGGACAGGCCATAGGACAGTCTGGAAACACCATATATTTT.

V and J are TRBV19 and TRBJ2-1; TRBD1 is a possible D gene (7 bases). The CDR3 contains 15 residues. The V gene's germline CDR1 is LNHDA and CDR2 SQIVND (reference sequence). V lost 5 bases and J 7 bases, leaving 18 bases between the germline ends. CDR3 residues: CASSPYGGQRNEQFF. The CDR3 coding sequence is TGTGCCAGTAGTCCTTACGGGGGACAGCGAAATGAGCAGTTCTTC.

V and J are TRBV3-1 (or the pseudogene TRBV3-2) and TRBJ1-4, with 9 bases that match TRBD1. Trimming at V came to 5 bases and at J to 8 bases, leaving 6 bases not matched to a gene. Germline CDR1 LGHDT, CDR2 YNNKEL (reference sequence). The CDR3 is 14 residues long. In DNA, the CDR3 is TGTGCCAGCAGCGATAATGGACAGGGGGAAAAACTGTTTTTT. Protein: CASSDNGQGEKLFF.

This chain uses TRBV5-4 with TRBJ2-1; D may be TRBD1 (5 bases). The CDR3 has 15 residues. Trimming pared 0 bases from V and 5 bases from J, leaving 12 bases between. The germline V gene encodes CDR1 SGHNT and CDR2 YYREEE (reference sequence). As DNA, the CDR3 is TGTGCCAGCAGCTTGGAGAGGCAGGGCCACAATGAGCAGTTCTTC. Protein: CASSLERQGHNEQFF. The full variable domain, completed using reference TRBV5-4 and TRBJ2-1, is ETGVTQSPTHLIKTRGQQVTLRCSSQSGHNTVSWYQQALGQGPQFIFQYYREEENGRGNFPPRFSGLQFPNYSSELNVNALELDDSALYLCASSLERQGHNEQFFGPGTRLTVL.

The gene calls are TRBV27 and TRBJ1-4; D might be TRBD1 (5 bases). Trimming removed 4 bases from V and 6 bases from J, with 12 bases in between. The V gene's germline CDR1 is MNHEY and CDR2 SMNVEV (reference sequence). The CDR3 is 14 residues long. This CDR3 is CASSYAGRYEKLFF. In DNA, the CDR3 is TGTGCCAGCAGTTACGCAGGGAGGTATGAAAAACTGTTTTTT.

CDR3 sequence (DNA): TGTGCCAGCAGCCAAGATGTTGAGGGCGAGCAGTTCTTC. Translating gives CASSQDVEGEQFF. This chain uses TRBV3-1 (or the pseudogene TRBV3-2) with TRBJ2-1; D is perhaps TRBD2 (5 bases). The germline V and J ends were trimmed by 0 bases and 10 bases, with 10 bases remaining between them. In germline, CDR1 is LGHDT, CDR2 YNNKEL (reference sequence). The CDR3 is 13 amino acids.

The chain employs TRBV19 and TRBJ2-7; a possible D gene is TRBD2 (6 bases). Germline values: CDR1 LNHDA, CDR2 SQIVND (reference sequence). V was clipped by 5 bases and J by 6 bases, with 14 bases between them. The CDR3 consists of 13 residues. This CDR3 is CASSAGGYGEQYF. DNA for the CDR3: TGTGCCAGTAGTGCCGGGGGTTACGGCGAGCAGTACTTC.

The chain employs TRBV12-3 or TRBV12-4 and TRBJ2-3; D gene ambiguous. The CDR3 sequence is 12 residues long. Between the trimmed V and J ends, which lost 1 base and 12 bases, there was a span of 11 bases. Here the CDR3 DNA reads TGTGCCAGCAGTTTAGAACAGCTGTCTCAGTATTTT. Translating it yields CASSLEQLSQYF.

V usage is TRBV3-1 (or the pseudogene TRBV3-2) and J usage is TRBJ2-3, with TRBD2 identical over 14 bases. This CDR3 has 15 residues. Germline V CDR1 and CDR2: LGHDT, YNNKEL (reference sequence). V was clipped by 8 bases and J by 3 bases; unmatched bases: 4. The chain's CDR3 is CASLGLAGETDTQYF. CDR3 DNA: TGTGCCAGCCTGGGACTAGCGGGGGAAACAGATACGCAGTATTTT.

V and J are TRBV5-6 and TRBJ1-5; TRBD1 is a possible D gene (6 bases). The ends were cut back, 4 bases at V and 7 bases at J, with 12 bases in the middle. The CDR3 has 13 amino acids. CDR1 and CDR2 (germline): SGHDT, YYEEEE. CDR3 nucleotide sequence: TGTGCCAGCAGCAGAGACAGGATCCAGCCCCAGCATTTT. Its translation is CASSRDRIQPQHF.

This chain links TRBV30 with TRBJ2-1, with a possible D match to TRBD1 (5 bases). CDR1 is GTSNPN and CDR2 is SVGIG in the germline V gene (reference sequence). The CDR3 is 11 residues long. V lost 7 bases to trimming and J lost 4 bases, with 8 bases between them. The CDR3 protein is CASDSYNEQFF. The CDR3 DNA is TGTGCCTCCGACAGTTACAATGAGCAGTTCTTC.

This rearrangement joins TRBV3-1 (or the pseudogene TRBV3-2) to TRBJ2-4; 9 bases align to TRBD1. From germline, CDR1 is LGHDT and CDR2 YNNKEL (reference sequence). Trimming at V came to 1 base and at J to 7 bases, leaving 5 bases not matched to a gene. The CDR3 sequence is 15 residues long. The CDR3 reads CASSQGGTGRNIQYF. CDR3 coding DNA: TGTGCCAGCAGCCAAGGGGGGACAGGGAGGAACATTCAGTACTTC.

The chain employs TRBV29-1 and TRBJ1-3; 7 bases match TRBD1. The CDR3 totals 13 residues. Germline CDR1 reads SQVTM; CDR2 reads ANQGSEA. V was clipped by 6 bases and J by 5 bases; unmatched bases: 7. Written as DNA, the CDR3 is TGCAGCGTCCAGACAGGGACGAGAAACACCATATATTTT. Its translation is CSVQTGTRNTIYF.

This chain joins TRBV2 and TRBJ1-6; D is possibly TRBD1 (6 bases). The V gene lost 4 bases and the J gene lost 8 bases, with 15 bases spanning the gap. This CDR3 has 15 residues. From germline, CDR1 is SNHLY and CDR2 FYNNEI. The CDR3 DNA reads as TGTGCCAGCAGTGTACAGGGCGAAGGGGATTCACCCCTCCACTTT. As protein: CASSVQGEGDSPLHF.

The chain couples TRBV10-3 to TRBJ1-2; 7 nucleotides match TRBD1. The CDR3 totals 14 residues. Germline V gene data show CDR1 as ENHRY and CDR2 as SYGVKD. The V gene end was trimmed by 5 bases and the J gene end by 4 bases; junction bases not matched to a gene: 7. Written as DNA, the CDR3 is TGTGCCATCAGTAACAGGACAGGAGGCTATGGCTACACCTTC. Amino acid sequence: CAISNRTGGYGYTF.

The rearrangement joins TRBV25-1 to TRBJ2-7; D not certain. The CDR3 is made up of 12 amino acids. V lost 5 bases and J 4 bases, leaving 9 bases between the germline ends. The germline V gene encodes CDR1 MGHDK and CDR2 SYGVNS. CDR3 sequence (DNA): TGTGCCAGCAGTCCCACGGGTTACGAGCAGTACGTC. Translating gives CASSPTGYEQYV.

The J gene is TRBJ2-7, the V gene TRBV28; 14 nucleotides align to TRBD2. Losses at the gene ends were 3 bases for V and 1 base for J; bases not matched to a gene: 8. There are 18 residues in the CDR3. Germline V gives CDR1 MDHEN, CDR2 SYDVKM. CDR3: CASSFSGTSGRKSYEQYF. CDR3 DNA sequence: TGTGCCAGCAGTTTCTCCGGGACTAGCGGGAGAAAATCCTACGAGCAGTACTTC.

The rearrangement links TRBV2 to TRBJ1-2; no firm D call. CDR3 size: 15 residues. Germline V gene sequence: CDR1 SNHLY, CDR2 FYNNEI. V lost 6 bases, J lost 2 bases, and 16 bases lay in between. CDR3 in DNA: TGTGCCAGCAGCGATCCGAGTAGCATCAACTATGGCTACACCTTC. Amino acid sequence: CASSDPSSINYGYTF.

This chain uses TRBV29-1 with TRBJ2-5; 10 bases match TRBD1. This CDR3 is 14 amino acids long. CDR1 is SQVTM and CDR2 is ANQGSEA in the germline V gene. V dropped 6 bases and J dropped 4; count of bases not matched to a gene: 8. CDR3 residues: CSVSGTGDLETQYF. As DNA, the CDR3 is TGCAGCGTGTCCGGGACAGGGGATTTAGAGACCCAGTACTTC.

This clone came up a few times. The V and J genes are TRBV7-7 and TRBJ2-5; TRBD2 might be the D (5 bases). Germline V gene lookup returns CDR1 SSHAT and CDR2 FNYEAQ (reference sequence). The CDR3 is made up of 15 amino acids. V was shortened by 3 bases and J by 3 bases, with 14 bases between the two germline ends. The CDR3 loop is CASSLRWESKETQYF. CDR3 nucleotides: TGTGCCAGCAGCTTGAGATGGGAGTCCAAAGAGACCCAGTACTTC.

The rearrangement links TRBV5-1 to TRBJ2-5; 14 positions match TRBD2. J lost 7 bases, V lost 4 bases, and 3 bases had no gene match. Germline V gives CDR1 SGHRS, CDR2 YFSETQ. The CDR3 spans 14 residues. The CDR3 reads CASSGTSGGGTQYF. The DNA for the CDR3 is TGCGCCAGCAGCGGGACTAGCGGGGGTGGGACCCAGTACTTC.

The chain links TRBV24-1 to TRBJ2-3; 7 bases map to TRBD1. The V segment lost 2 bases and the J segment 0 bases; nucleotides outside the gene matches: 4. Germline V gene data show CDR1 as KGHDR and CDR2 as SFDVKD. The CDR3 covers 16 residues. The CDR3, as DNA: TGTGCCACCAGTGATTCCGGGACAGTTAGCACAGATACGCAGTATTTT. Translating it yields CATSDSGTVSTDTQYF.